Ten or more counts support the clone carrying this TCR beta chain. Its antigen is currently unknown. With V trimmed by 6 bases and J by 3 bases, 3 bases remained unmatched. Germline V CDR1 and CDR2: SGHRS, YFSETQ. The CDR3 runs to 13 residues. This specimen comes from a study of human T cells and chemical hapten exposure. Study-level points and caveats: Positively correlated with patch test score were the counts of PT1 expanded TCRs. Every donor had alopecia, and their immune response may therefore differ from healthy people's. Large CDR3 similarity clusters arose significantly more often from expanded TCRs than from controls.

TCRdb independently ran MiXCR on the RACE reads; one entry per CDR3 protein. The data contain some 120,000 distinct CDR3 sequences, 12% of them singletons. Time point here: patch test 1, 2 weeks after DPC sensitization. Treatment noted: therapeutic diphenylcyclopropenone sensitization with weekly scalp DPC. This TCR was recovered from a woman in her forties or fifties with alopecia areata. Some clones in this sample may be carry-over from other donors' samples. The source was whole blood, collected in connection with sensitization to the hapten diphenylcyclopropenone (DPC). The rearrangement links TRBV5-1 to TRBJ2-1; 7 bases are shared with TRBD1. This CDR3 reads CASNRQGYNEQFF. The DNA for the CDR3 is TGCGCCAGCAACCGACAGGGCTACAATGAGCAGTTCTTC.